This is a list of T cell receptor beta chains from one sample in a study of blood T cell repertoires in COVID-19. Only in-frame clones appear in the TCRdb table, and some are missing; sequencing was by immunoSEQ multiplex PCR. The data show roughly 260,000 clones, almost 90% seen once. Specimen: peripheral blood. These receptors were collected from a woman aged 25-40 years with COVID-19, enrolled during active disease. Both conserved end residues are part of each CDR3. A D gene is named only where the DNA matches it firmly. Expanded clones get a size class; other rows say once, few or many, or leave the size out.

D: .
length: 15
J: TRBJ1-4
size: .
V: TRBV19
DNA: TGTGCCAGTAGTACCGGGAGATTAACTAATGAAAAACTGTTTTTT
CDR3: CASSTGRLTNEKLFF

D: TRBD1
length: 13
J: TRBJ1-1
size: few
V: TRBV5-4
DNA: TGTGCCAGCAGCCTGAACAGGGGTACTGAAGCTTTCTTT
CDR3: CASSLNRGTEAFF

D: TRBD1
length: 16
J: TRBJ2-2
size: .
V: TRBV28
DNA: TGTGCCAGCAGTTCCTGGGGGACAGGGAACGCCGGGGAGCTGTTTTTT
CDR3: CASSSWGTGNAGELFF

D: .
length: 12
J: TRBJ2-1
size: .
V: TRBV24-1
DNA: TGTGCCACCAGTGACCACAGGGCCGAGCAGTTCTTC
CDR3: CATSDHRAEQFF

D: TRBD1
length: 16
J: TRBJ1-2
size: once
V: TRBV7-8
DNA: TGTGCCAGCAGCTTAGCGAACCCCCGACAGGGTCGAGGCTACACCTTC
CDR3: CASSLANPRQGRGYTF

D: TRBD2
length: 15
J: TRBJ2-7
size: .
V: TRBV24-1
DNA: TGTGCCACCAGTGATAGCGGGAGGGCCATTTACGAGCAGTACTTC
CDR3: CATSDSGRAIYEQYF

D: .
length: 16
J: TRBJ1-5
size: .
V: TRBV2
DNA: TGTGCCAGCAGTCTGGACATGGGGCGTAGCAATCAGCCCCAGCATTTT
CDR3: CASSLDMGRSNQPQHF

D: .
length: 16
J: TRBJ2-2
size: .
V: TRBV9
DNA: TGTGCCAGCAGCGGACAGGGAGGTACTAACACCGGGGAGCTGTTTTTT
CDR3: CASSGQGGTNTGELFF

D: TRBD2
length: 17
J: TRBJ2-7
size: .
V: TRBV19
DNA: TGTGCCAGTAGTATAGATCAGGGAGGGCCCCCCCCCTACGAGCAGTACTTC
CDR3: CASSIDQGGPPPYEQYF

D: TRBD1
length: 19
J: TRBJ1-4
size: .
V: TRBV7-8
DNA: TGTGCCAGCAGCTCGGAGGCGGGACAGGGGGTAAACCCTAATGAAAAACTGTTTTTT
CDR3: CASSSEAGQGVNPNEKLFF

D: TRBD1
length: 17
J: TRBJ1-3
size: .
V: TRBV29-1
DNA: TGCACCGTCCACCCTCCGGGACAGGGGTCTTCTGGAAACACCATATATTTT
CDR3: CTVHPPGQGSSGNTIYF

D: .
length: 13
J: TRBJ1-5
size: .
V: TRBV21-1
DNA: TGTGCCAGCAGCAACACAATTCATCAGCCCCAGCATTTT
CDR3: CASSNTIHQPQHF

D: .
length: 13
J: TRBJ2-7
size: once
V: TRBV5-1
DNA: TGCGCCAGCAGGCTCCGTACAGGGACCGAGCAGTACTTC
CDR3: CASRLRTGTEQYF

D: .
length: 13
J: TRBJ1-6
size: .
V: TRBV30
DNA: TGTGCCTGGAGTGGGGAAGGGGTTTCACCCCTCCACTTT
CDR3: CAWSGEGVSPLHF

D: TRBD1
length: 14
J: TRBJ2-7
size: .
V: TRBV18
DNA: TGTGCCAGCTCACCGGGACAGACCTTCTACGAGCAGTACTTC
CDR3: CASSPGQTFYEQYF

D: TRBD2
length: 14
J: TRBJ2-7
size: .
V: TRBV20-1
DNA: TGCAGTGCTAGTAATAGCGGGAGAACACACGAGCAGTACTTC
CDR3: CSASNSGRTHEQYF

D: TRBD2
length: 16
J: TRBJ2-7
size: few
V: TRBV6-2/TRBV6-3
DNA: TGTGCCAGCAGTTACTCGAGAGCGGGGATCTCCTACGAGCAGTACTTC
CDR3: CASSYSRAGISYEQYF

D: TRBD1
length: 14
J: TRBJ1-5
size: .
V: TRBV30
DNA: TGTGCCTGGAGCGATGGACAGGGGCGTCAGCCCCAGCATTTT
CDR3: CAWSDGQGRQPQHF

D: TRBD1
length: 15
J: TRBJ1-6
size: .
V: TRBV4-1
DNA: TGCGCCAGCAGCCCGACAGGGGGCAAGAATTCACCCCTCCACTTT
CDR3: CASSPTGGKNSPLHF

D: TRBD1
length: 15
J: TRBJ1-2
size: .
V: TRBV18
DNA: TGTGCCAGCTCACCTGGCGGGACAGGCGGATATGGCTACACCTTC
CDR3: CASSPGGTGGYGYTF

D: .
length: 14
J: TRBJ1-1
size: .
V: TRBV9
DNA: TGTGCCAGCAGCCCCCATCTAGACCAAGGCGAAGCTTTCTTT
CDR3: CASSPHLDQGEAFF

D: .
length: 13
J: TRBJ2-5
size: .
V: TRBV29-1
DNA: TGCAGCGTTGAAGCTTACGGGCAAGAGACCCAGTACTTC
CDR3: CSVEAYGQETQYF

D: .
length: 14
J: TRBJ1-3
size: .
V: TRBV10-3
DNA: TGTGCCATCAGTGAGTCGCGGGGTGGAAACACCATATATTTT
CDR3: CAISESRGGNTIYF

D: TRBD2
length: 13
J: TRBJ2-7
size: .
V: TRBV29-1
DNA: TGCAGCGCCTTCAGGGCGGGAGCCTACGAGCAGTACTTC
CDR3: CSAFRAGAYEQYF

D: .
length: 17
J: TRBJ2-7
size: .
V: TRBV9
DNA: TGTGCCAGCAGCGTAGCGAGGTTTGGACAGCCTGTTGACGAGCAGTACTTC
CDR3: CASSVARFGQPVDEQYF

D: TRBD2
length: 13
J: TRBJ2-7
size: .
V: TRBV30
DNA: TGTGCCTGGACCGCGGGAGTCCCCTACGAGCAGTACTTC
CDR3: CAWTAGVPYEQYF

D: .
length: 13
J: TRBJ1-3
size: .
V: TRBV2
DNA: TGTGCCAGCAAAGAGGGTTCTGGAAACACCATATATTTT
CDR3: CASKEGSGNTIYF

D: TRBD1
length: 14
J: TRBJ2-7
size: once
V: TRBV7-2
DNA: TGTGCCAGCAGCCCGGGACAGTGGGCCTACGAGCAGTACTTC
CDR3: CASSPGQWAYEQYF

D: TRBD1
length: 16
J: TRBJ2-2
size: .
V: TRBV5-1
DNA: TGCGCCAGCAACATGGCCGGACAGGCAGTAACCGGGGAGCTGTTTTTT
CDR3: CASNMAGQAVTGELFF

D: .
length: 13
J: TRBJ1-6
size: .
V: TRBV6-5
DNA: TGTGCCAGCAGTAGCCAGGGTAATTCACCCCTCCACTTT
CDR3: CASSSQGNSPLHF

D: .
length: 15
J: TRBJ1-6
size: .
V: TRBV7-8
DNA: TGTGCCAGCAGCTTAGGGGGGGTCCATAATTCACCCCTCCACTTT
CDR3: CASSLGGVHNSPLHF

D: .
length: 14
J: TRBJ1-6
size: .
V: TRBV5-4
DNA: TGTGCCAGCAGCCTGTCCAGGGTGGATTCACCCCTCCACTTT
CDR3: CASSLSRVDSPLHF

D: .
length: 13
J: TRBJ2-7
size: .
V: TRBV4-3
DNA: TGCGCCAGCAGCCAAGATCGGTTCGGCGAGCAGTACTTC
CDR3: CASSQDRFGEQYF

D: .
length: 14
J: TRBJ2-1
size: .
V: TRBV7-9
DNA: TGTGCCAGCAGCTTAACGAGCTCCTACAATGAGCAGTTCTTC
CDR3: CASSLTSSYNEQFF

D: TRBD1
length: 15
J: TRBJ2-5
size: .
V: TRBV24-1
DNA: TGTGCCACCAGTGACCAGGACAGGCAGGGGGAGACCCAGTACTTC
CDR3: CATSDQDRQGETQYF

D: TRBD1
length: 14
J: TRBJ2-4
size: .
V: TRBV19
DNA: TGTGCCAGTACCGACAGGGACAAGGGGAACATTCAGTACTTC
CDR3: CASTDRDKGNIQYF

D: TRBD2
length: 15
J: TRBJ2-7
size: .
V: TRBV13
DNA: TGTGCCAGCAGCTTTACCGGGAGGGACGGCTACGAGCAGTACTTC
CDR3: CASSFTGRDGYEQYF

D: .
length: 19
J: TRBJ1-6
size: .
V: TRBV19
DNA: TGTGCCAGTAGTATGAGGACGGACAGTGGGAGCTCCTATAATTCACCCCTCCACTTT
CDR3: CASSMRTDSGSSYNSPLHF

D: TRBD2
length: 14
J: TRBJ2-7
size: .
V: TRBV9
DNA: TGTGCCAGCAGCTATGGACTAGGCGGCTACGAGCAGTACTTC
CDR3: CASSYGLGGYEQYF

D: .
length: 15
J: TRBJ2-3
size: .
V: TRBV7-3
DNA: TGTGCCAGCAGCCTCAGGGCCAGATCGTCAGATACGCAGTATTTT
CDR3: CASSLRARSSDTQYF

D: .
length: 14
J: TRBJ2-3
size: .
V: TRBV11-2
DNA: TGTGCCAGCAGCTTACGGTCCAGCGTAGATACGCAGTATTTT
CDR3: CASSLRSSVDTQYF

D: .
length: 13
J: TRBJ1-5
size: .
V: TRBV12-3/TRBV12-4
DNA: TGTGCCAGCAGATCCGACATGTACCAGCCCCAGCATTTT
CDR3: CASRSDMYQPQHF

D: .
length: 14
J: TRBJ2-2
size: .
V: TRBV6-5
DNA: TGTGCCAGCACCCGGACAGCGAACACCGGGGAGCTGTTTTTT
CDR3: CASTRTANTGELFF

D: .
length: 14
J: TRBJ2-5
size: once
V: TRBV5-5
DNA: TGTGCCAGCAGCCAGGTTCTTGGGCCTGAGACCCAGTACTTC
CDR3: CASSQVLGPETQYF

D: TRBD2
length: 14
J: TRBJ2-1
size: .
V: TRBV6-5
DNA: TGTGCCAGCAGTTACGGCGGGAGCTACAATGAGCAGTTCTTC
CDR3: CASSYGGSYNEQFF

D: .
length: 14
J: TRBJ2-7
size: .
V: TRBV11-2
DNA: TGTGCCAGCAGCCCCCGCGCTAGCTTATACGAGCAGTACTTC
CDR3: CASSPRASLYEQYF

D: .
length: 11
J: TRBJ2-7
size: .
V: TRBV30
DNA: TGTGCCTGGGGGGTGCGGGACGAGCAGTACTTC
CDR3: CAWGVRDEQYF

D: TRBD1
length: 16
J: TRBJ1-1
size: .
V: TRBV30
DNA: TGTGCCTGGGGTGGACAGGAAAGGTCCTTGAACACTGAAGCTTTCTTT
CDR3: CAWGGQERSLNTEAFF

D: .
length: 16
J: TRBJ2-7
size: .
V: TRBV19
DNA: TGTGCCAGTAGTCCCGTATTTGGTAGTTCTTCCTACGAGCAGTACTTC
CDR3: CASSPVFGSSSYEQYF

D: TRBD1
length: 18
J: TRBJ1-1
size: .
V: TRBV4-3
DNA: TGCGCCAGCAGCCAAGATGCCTATGGAACAGGGGAGAACACTGAAGCTTTCTTT
CDR3: CASSQDAYGTGENTEAFF

D: .
length: 14
J: TRBJ2-5
size: .
V: TRBV5-1
DNA: TGCGCCAGCAGCTTCTCGGTCACCCAAGAGACCCAGTACTTC
CDR3: CASSFSVTQETQYF

D: .
length: 13
J: TRBJ1-2
size: .
V: TRBV9
DNA: TGTGCCAGCAGCGTAGGTAATCGCTATGGCTACACCTTC
CDR3: CASSVGNRYGYTF

D: TRBD1
length: 15
J: TRBJ2-1
size: .
V: TRBV28
DNA: TGTGCCAGCAGTTTTGGGACAGCCCATTACAATGAGCAGTTCTTC
CDR3: CASSFGTAHYNEQFF

D: TRBD2
length: 15
J: TRBJ2-5
size: .
V: TRBV6-2/TRBV6-3
DNA: TGTGCCAGCAGTTACGGCGGGAGGGACCAAGAGACCCAGTACTTC
CDR3: CASSYGGRDQETQYF

D: TRBD2
length: 18
J: TRBJ2-1
size: .
V: TRBV3-1/TRBV3-2
DNA: TGTGCCAGCAGCCAAGCTGGGCGGGAGGCCTTCAACTACAATGAGCAGTTCTTC
CDR3: CASSQAGREAFNYNEQFF